This TCR beta chain was sequenced in a study of cytomegalovirus exposure and HLA in healthy donors (dated by TCRdb to the late 2010s). Notes on the research overall: According to an earlier analysis of 587 of the donors, about 179 million T cells yielded 120 million or so unique TCR beta sequences and around 300 Gb of sequence data. Approximately 300 gigabases of sequencing data and approximately 91 million unique TCR sequences made up an early release that covered around 640 HLA-typed donors. The genetic ancestry cluster associated with self-reported Caucasian donors included about 84% of the 350 to 500 genotyped donors. The aim of the study was to test whether cataloging public T cell receptors could identify signatures of past pathogen exposure. Using immunosequencing, the study profiled T cell repertoires from around 670 subjects and related those repertoires to cytomegalovirus serostatus. Besides the first cohort of more than 650 subjects, a separate validation cohort made up of some 110 different subjects was used. High-throughput TCR immunosequencing, statistical association of individual TCRs with disease status, and machine learning were combined to predict cytomegalovirus infection status. A later analysis re-examined previously published TCR beta repertoires from around 670 donors and added high-resolution HLA genotyping to investigate patterns of TCR occurrence. The later analysis used no new phenotypic data to find candidate immune exposures, relying instead on TCR beta sequences and their occurrence across donors. An earlier analysis of approximately 580 of the donors used high-throughput TCR beta sequencing to judge whether each TCR beta V gene segment behaved as functional or pseudogenic. Donor age, sex, ethnicity and CMV serostatus were collected together with the repertoire data. In a later genetic analysis, genome-wide SNP genotypes for about 65% of the 666 donors were used, and that subset was treated as a discovery cohort. Every discovery cohort repertoire had been produced on one sequencing platform. HLA typing included class I and class II loci at four-digit resolution. The number of donors typed differed by locus, with about 629-640 for A, B, C, DRB1 and DQB1, over 500 for DQA1, some 570 for DPA1, and some 450 for DPB1. Four to six DR-DQ haplotypes were handled as single units for association and clustering, since linkage in the cohort was strong. Among a few hundred genotyped donors of the cohort, an average of about 240,000 unique TCR beta nucleotide sequences were sequenced per donor, roughly 20% of them non-productive. General findings and caveats noted by the study authors: Because counts were too low, roughly 16 rarely observed V segments, including chromosome 9 orphons, were excluded from the earlier analysis of some 540 of the donors. A later genetic analysis reported fewer N-insertions in productive TCRs among donors in an Asian-associated ancestry cluster than the roughly 720-donor mean. Presence/absence analyses assumed roughly uniform sequencing depth across donors, an assumption that may not hold. The sequencing pipeline was judged likely to have produced a cluster of highly shared sequence variants as a technical artifact. Because the 87-base-pair reads could not distinguish some IMGT-functional V segments, including TRBV6-2 and TRBV6-3, those segments were excluded. The authors suggested that the approach could potentially be extended to other disease states and immunological phenotypes. In a later analysis, most CMV-associated TCR beta chains were found to appear HLA-restricted, with HLA associations seemingly driven largely by CMV exposure. A further reported finding was that TCR beta sequences accurately predicted the HLA-A and HLA-B alleles for most subjects in the first cohort. Linkage disequilibrium might explain the correlated functional status among segregating V segments, but an unknown experimental factor could not be excluded. CMV serostatus was the only immune exposure information available for the cohort. In an earlier analysis of about 600 of the donors, most TCR beta V segments appeared in productive rearrangements about 87% or about 30% of the time, broadly matching IMGT annotations. V-gene and J-gene trimming of TCR beta chains was associated with a missense DCLRE1C variant in a later genetic analysis, and the association was replicated in an independent cohort. Only TCR beta chains were sequenced in this cohort, and the absence of alpha or paired-chain data limited detectable features. A later analysis found that HLA-associated TCR beta chains were more clonally expanded and had lower generation probabilities than equally common non-associated chains. A later analysis found that TCR association rates varied across HLA loci, with DRB1 alleles showing the most associated TCRs and HLA-C alleles the fewest. When HLA alleles, especially DR and DQ, strongly co-occurred, TCR associations were difficult to assign to individual alleles. Because HLA typing was unavailable for some donors at each locus, only the typed subset was used in association tests. At a false discovery rate of 0.05, a later analysis linked under 20,000 TCR beta sequences to specific HLA alleles. Cytomegalovirus status was reported to be diagnosed by the classifier with high specificity and sensitivity in both the original and validation cohorts. According to a later analysis, parvovirus B19, influenza, CMV and Epstein-Barr virus appeared linked to several top co-occurrence clusters. In the study, some 160 TCR beta chains were listed as associated with cytomegalovirus. Across donors, most TCR sequences were observed very rarely, whereas some public TCRs were present in many individuals. In vitro tests confirmed that a few of the cytomegalovirus-associated TCR beta chains recognize cytomegalovirus antigens.

Libraries were built with the immunoSEQ multiplex PCR assay. The multiplex PCR relied on a mix of 60 forward primers for TCR Vbeta segments and 13 reverse primers for TCR Jbeta segments. The CDR3 region of rearranged TCR beta genes was amplified from genomic DNA with a multiplex PCR assay. The amplified TCR beta libraries were sequenced on the Illumina HiSeq System as 87-base-pair reads. As for the authors' bioinformatics: In a later analysis, tens of millions of unique TCR beta chains were counted across the roughly 670 repertoires, and approximately 11 million of these chains were shared by at least two donors. To remove PCR and sequencing errors, raw reads were error-corrected and collapsed into unique sequences using a nearest-neighbor algorithm that merged closely related sequences. To assign V, D and J gene segments, CDR3 sequences were aligned to IMGT reference sequences. For a sequence to be retained, a match of at least six nucleotides was required to both a V gene segment and a J gene segment. A rearrangement was called productive if the CDR3 had no stop codons and remained in frame with V and J, and every other rearrangement was called non-productive. Following IMGT convention, CDR3 was defined as the stretch from the second conserved V-encoded cysteine to the conserved J-encoded phenylalanine. In an earlier analysis of 500 to 650 of the donors, sequences lacking an unambiguous match to a single V gene segment were excluded. An earlier analysis of roughly 590 of the donors called V segments functional above 56.7% productive rearrangements and segregating when the between-donor standard deviation exceeded 5%. A statistical classification framework was developed to diagnose cytomegalovirus status using the catalog of TCR beta chain sequences. In a later analysis, V and J genes were assigned by comparing TCR nucleotide sequences against IMGT/GENE-DB human TR gene sequences. The TCRdist pipeline was used in a later analysis to assign CDR3 sequences and most-parsimonious VDJ recombination scenarios. In a later analysis, each TCR beta chain was defined by its CDR3 amino acid sequence together with its V-gene family, and reads lacking a unique V-gene family were excluded. To address suspected cross-contamination and a sequencing artifact, a later analysis removed under 600 highly shared, low-generation-probability nucleotide sequences. A later analysis calculated a clonal expansion index for each public chain from normalized within-repertoire ranks of inferred template counts. In a later analysis, generation probabilities were computed using a VDJ recombination model fitted to out-of-frame rearrangements, and the results were checked against IGoR. Hypergeometric tests were used in a later analysis to score TCR-TCR, TCR-HLA and TCR-CMV co-occurrence, with a repertoire-size bias correction applied to the TCR pairs. A later analysis estimated false discovery rates by permuting HLA or CMV assignments 20 times. In a later analysis, co-occurring TCRs were grouped with DBSCAN, and TCRdist sequence similarity was added when clustering was performed within HLA-allele-positive subsets. Repertoires with fewer than 30,000 or more than 120,000 public chains, plus five repertoires with anomalous nucleotide sharing, were excluded from co-occurrence clustering. TCRdb took over this immuneACCESS table, retaining in-frame rearrangements with V and J assigned. Such tables are incomplete; in checked studies, under half of the missing clones stem from an unresolved V gene, and the remainder is unexplained. V, J and clone size are those of that table, while D and trimming were read from the DNA. Within this sample are around 120,000 clones, with about 73% of them counted one time only. Jointly, the top ten make up 4% to 5% of the sample.

In total, just over 650 healthy bone marrow donors made up the cohort. At the time of sampling, every cohort member was nominally healthy, though immune exposures that went unrecorded were likely present. The donor tested CMV seronegative, placing the donor among the 350 or so seronegative members of the cohort. Each donor provided a peripheral blood sample, and peripheral blood mononuclear cells were used for TCR beta sequencing. The Qiagen DNeasy Blood Extraction Kit was used to extract genomic DNA from the blood cell samples. About this clone: Its cognate antigen has yet to be identified. Base qualities were left out, and no much larger clone turns up one base away.

The CDR3 holds 14 amino acids from the cysteine to the phenylalanine. Only CDR3 DNA remains: 42 bases, in frame from the first base. V sheds 2 bases and J sheds 10 bases, leaving 13 bases between their ends. As encoded in the germline V gene, CDR1 is SGHRS while CDR2 is YFSETQ. The chain links TRBV5-1 with TRBJ1-6; perhaps TRBD1 is the D gene, with 5 bases matching. Sequenced sample: PBMCs. The source is a woman in her thirties or forties in good health and CMV-seronegative. In nucleotides, the sequence is TGCGCCAGCAGCTTTCAAGGGGATGGATCACCCCTCCACTTT. Its translation reads: CASSFQGDGSPLHF.